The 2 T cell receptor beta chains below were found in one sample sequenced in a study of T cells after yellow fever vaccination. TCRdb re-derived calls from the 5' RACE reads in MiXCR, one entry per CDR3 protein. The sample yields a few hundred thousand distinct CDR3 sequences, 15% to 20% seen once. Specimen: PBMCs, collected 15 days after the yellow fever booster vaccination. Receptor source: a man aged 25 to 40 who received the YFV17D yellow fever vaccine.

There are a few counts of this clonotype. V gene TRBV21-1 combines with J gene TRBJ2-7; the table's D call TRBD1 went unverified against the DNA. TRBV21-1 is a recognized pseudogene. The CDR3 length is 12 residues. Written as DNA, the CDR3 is TGTGCCAGCACCGGGGGCGTATTGGAGCAGTACTTC. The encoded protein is CASTGGVLEQYF.

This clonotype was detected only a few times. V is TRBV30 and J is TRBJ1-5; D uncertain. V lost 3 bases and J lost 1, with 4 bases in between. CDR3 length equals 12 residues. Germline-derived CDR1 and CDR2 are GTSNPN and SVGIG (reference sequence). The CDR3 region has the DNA TGTGCCTGGAGCAGGAGCAATCAGCCCCAGCATTTT. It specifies CAWSRSNQPQHF.